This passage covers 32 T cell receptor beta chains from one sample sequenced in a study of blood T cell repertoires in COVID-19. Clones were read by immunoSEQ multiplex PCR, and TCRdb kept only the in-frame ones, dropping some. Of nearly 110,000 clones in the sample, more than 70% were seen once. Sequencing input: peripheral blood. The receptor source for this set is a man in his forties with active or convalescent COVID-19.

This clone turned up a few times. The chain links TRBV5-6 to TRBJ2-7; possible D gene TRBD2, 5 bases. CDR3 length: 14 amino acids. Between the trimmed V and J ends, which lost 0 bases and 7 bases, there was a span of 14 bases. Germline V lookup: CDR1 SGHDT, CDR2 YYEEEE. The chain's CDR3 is CASSLGRTAQEQYF. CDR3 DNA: TGTGCCAGCAGCTTGGGCCGGACTGCCCAAGAGCAGTACTTC.

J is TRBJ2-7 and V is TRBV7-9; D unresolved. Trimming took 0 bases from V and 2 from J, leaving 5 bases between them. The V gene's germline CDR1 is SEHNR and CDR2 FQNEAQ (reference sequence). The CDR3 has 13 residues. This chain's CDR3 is CASSLAQTYEQYF. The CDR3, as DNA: TGTGCCAGCAGCTTAGCCCAGACCTACGAGCAGTACTTC.

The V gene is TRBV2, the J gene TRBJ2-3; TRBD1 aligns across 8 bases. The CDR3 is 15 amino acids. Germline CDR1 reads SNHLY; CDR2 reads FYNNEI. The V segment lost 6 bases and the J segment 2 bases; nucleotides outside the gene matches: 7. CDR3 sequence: CASRSGTGLTDTQYF. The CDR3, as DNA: TGTGCCAGCAGGTCCGGGACAGGTCTCACAGATACGCAGTATTTT. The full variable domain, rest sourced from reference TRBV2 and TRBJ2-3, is EPEVTQTPSHQVTQMGQEVILRCVPISNHLYFYWYRQILGQKVEFLVSFYNNEISEKSEIFDDQFSVERPDGSNFTLKIRSTKLEDSAMYFCASRSGTGLTDTQYFGPGTRLTVL.

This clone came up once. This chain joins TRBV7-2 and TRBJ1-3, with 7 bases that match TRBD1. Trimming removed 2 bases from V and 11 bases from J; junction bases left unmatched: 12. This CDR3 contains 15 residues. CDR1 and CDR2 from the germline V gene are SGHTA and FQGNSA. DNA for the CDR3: TGTGCCAGCAGCTTATGGGGGATTGACAGGGCGGCCATATATTTT. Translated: CASSLWGIDRAAIYF.

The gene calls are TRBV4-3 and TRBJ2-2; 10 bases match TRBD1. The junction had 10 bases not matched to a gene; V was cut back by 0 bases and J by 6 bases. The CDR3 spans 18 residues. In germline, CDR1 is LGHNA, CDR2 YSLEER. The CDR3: CASSQDPFGQGVAGELFF. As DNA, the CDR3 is TGCGCCAGCAGCCAAGATCCCTTCGGACAGGGGGTCGCCGGGGAGCTGTTTTTT.

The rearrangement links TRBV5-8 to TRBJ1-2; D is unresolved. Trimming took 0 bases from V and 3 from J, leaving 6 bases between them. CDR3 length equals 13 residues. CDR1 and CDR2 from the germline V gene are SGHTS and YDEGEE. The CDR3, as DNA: TGTGCCAGCAGCTTGGCAGTTTACTATGGCTACACCTTC. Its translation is CASSLAVYYGYTF.

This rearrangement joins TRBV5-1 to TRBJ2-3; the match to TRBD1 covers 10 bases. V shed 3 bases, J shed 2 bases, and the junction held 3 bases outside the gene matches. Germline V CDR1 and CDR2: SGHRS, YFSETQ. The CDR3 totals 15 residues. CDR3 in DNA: TGCGCCAGCAGCTCGGGACAGGGGTACACAGATACGCAGTATTTT. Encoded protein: CASSSGQGYTDTQYF.

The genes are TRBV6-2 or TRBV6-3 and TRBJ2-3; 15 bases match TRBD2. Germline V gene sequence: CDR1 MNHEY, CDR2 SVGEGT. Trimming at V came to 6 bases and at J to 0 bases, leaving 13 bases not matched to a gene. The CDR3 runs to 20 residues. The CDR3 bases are TGTGCCAGCAGCCCACCCGGACTAGCGGGAGGGGGGACTAGCACAGATACGCAGTATTTT. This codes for CASSPPGLAGGGTSTDTQYF.

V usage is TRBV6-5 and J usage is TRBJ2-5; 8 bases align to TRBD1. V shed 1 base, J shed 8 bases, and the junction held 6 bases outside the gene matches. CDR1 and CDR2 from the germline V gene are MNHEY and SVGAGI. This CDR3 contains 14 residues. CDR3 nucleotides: TGTGCCAGCAGTTACTTTAGACAGGGGTCTACCCAGTACTTC. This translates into CASSYFRQGSTQYF.

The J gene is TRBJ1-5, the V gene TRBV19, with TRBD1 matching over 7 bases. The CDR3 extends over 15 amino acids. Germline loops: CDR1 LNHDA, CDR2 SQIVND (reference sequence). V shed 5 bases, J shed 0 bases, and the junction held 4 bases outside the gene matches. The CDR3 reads CASSVTGYSNQPQHF. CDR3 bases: TGTGCCAGTAGTGTGACAGGGTATAGCAATCAGCCCCAGCATTTT.

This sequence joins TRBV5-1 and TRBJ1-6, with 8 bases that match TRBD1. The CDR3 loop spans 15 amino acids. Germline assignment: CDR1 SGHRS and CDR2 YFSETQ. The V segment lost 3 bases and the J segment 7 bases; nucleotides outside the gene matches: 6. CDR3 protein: CASSSDRAVNSPLHF. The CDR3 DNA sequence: TGCGCCAGCAGCTCGGACAGGGCTGTGAATTCACCCCTCCACTTT.

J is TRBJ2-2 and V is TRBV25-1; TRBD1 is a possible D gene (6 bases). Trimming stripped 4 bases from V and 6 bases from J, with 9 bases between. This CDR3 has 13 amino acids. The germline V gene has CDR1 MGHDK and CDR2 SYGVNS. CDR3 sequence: CASSGQEAGELFF. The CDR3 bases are TGTGCCAGCAGTGGACAGGAGGCCGGGGAGCTGTTTTTT.

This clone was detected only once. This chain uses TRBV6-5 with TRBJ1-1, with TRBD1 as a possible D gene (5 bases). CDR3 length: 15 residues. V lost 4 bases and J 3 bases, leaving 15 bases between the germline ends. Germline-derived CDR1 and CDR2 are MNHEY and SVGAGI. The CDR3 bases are TGTGCCAGCAGTTCGGGAGGGGTTCGAGACACTGAAGCTTTCTTT. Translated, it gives CASSSGGVRDTEAFF.

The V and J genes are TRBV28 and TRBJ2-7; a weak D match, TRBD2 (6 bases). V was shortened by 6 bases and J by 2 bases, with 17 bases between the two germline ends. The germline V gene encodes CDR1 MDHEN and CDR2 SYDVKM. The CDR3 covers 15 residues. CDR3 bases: TGTGCCAGCAGCCCCGCCCGGGGAGGTGCCTACGAGCAGTACTTC. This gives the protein CASSPARGGAYEQYF.

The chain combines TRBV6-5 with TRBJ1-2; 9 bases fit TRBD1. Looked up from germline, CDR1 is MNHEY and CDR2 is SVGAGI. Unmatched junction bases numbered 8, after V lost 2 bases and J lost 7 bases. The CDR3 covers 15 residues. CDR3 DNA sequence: TGTGCCAGCAGTTACGCCGACAGGGGGTTACGTGGCTACACCTTC. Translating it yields CASSYADRGLRGYTF.

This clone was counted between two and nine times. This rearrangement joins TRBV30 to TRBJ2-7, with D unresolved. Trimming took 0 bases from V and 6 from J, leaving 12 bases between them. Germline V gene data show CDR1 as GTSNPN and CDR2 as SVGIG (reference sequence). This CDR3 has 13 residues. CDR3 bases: TGTGCCTGGAGTGTGGCGGATGTGGGCGAGCAGTACTTC. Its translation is CAWSVADVGEQYF.

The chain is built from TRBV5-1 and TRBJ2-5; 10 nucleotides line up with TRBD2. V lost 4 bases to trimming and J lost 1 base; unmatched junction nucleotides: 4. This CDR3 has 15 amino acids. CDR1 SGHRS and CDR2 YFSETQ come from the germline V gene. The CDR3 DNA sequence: TGCGCCAGCAGCCCGCGGACTAGCGGCCAAGAGACCCAGTACTTC. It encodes CASSPRTSGQETQYF.

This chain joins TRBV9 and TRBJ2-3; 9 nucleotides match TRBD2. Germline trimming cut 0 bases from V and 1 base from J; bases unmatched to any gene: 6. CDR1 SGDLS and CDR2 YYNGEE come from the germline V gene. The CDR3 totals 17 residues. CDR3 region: CASSVEDSGSGTDTQYF. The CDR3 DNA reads TGTGCCAGCAGCGTAGAGGATAGCGGGAGCGGCACAGATACGCAGTATTTT.

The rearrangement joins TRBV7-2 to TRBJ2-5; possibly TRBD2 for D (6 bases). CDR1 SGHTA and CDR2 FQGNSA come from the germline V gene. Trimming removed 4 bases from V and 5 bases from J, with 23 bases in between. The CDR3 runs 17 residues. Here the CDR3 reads CASSSFPRGKSGETQYF. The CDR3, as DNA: TGTGCCAGCAGCTCTTTCCCCCGCGGTAAGAGCGGGGAGACCCAGTACTTC.

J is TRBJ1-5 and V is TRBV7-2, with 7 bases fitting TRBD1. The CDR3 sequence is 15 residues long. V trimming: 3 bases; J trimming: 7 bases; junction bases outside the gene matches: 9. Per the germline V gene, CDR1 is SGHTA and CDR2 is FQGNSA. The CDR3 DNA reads TGTGCCAGCAGCTTCTACCGGGACAGCTGGCAGCCCCAGCATTTT. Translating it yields CASSFYRDSWQPQHF.

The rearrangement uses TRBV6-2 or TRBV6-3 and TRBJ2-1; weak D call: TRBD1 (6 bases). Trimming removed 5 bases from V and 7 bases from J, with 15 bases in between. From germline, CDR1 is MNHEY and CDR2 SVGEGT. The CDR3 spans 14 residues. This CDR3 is CASSHRDKLNEQFF. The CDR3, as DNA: TGTGCCAGCAGTCACCGGGACAAATTGAATGAGCAGTTCTTC.

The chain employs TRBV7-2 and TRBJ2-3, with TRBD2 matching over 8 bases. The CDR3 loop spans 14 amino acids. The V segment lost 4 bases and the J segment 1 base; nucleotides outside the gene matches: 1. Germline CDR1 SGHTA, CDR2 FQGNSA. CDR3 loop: CASSWREGTDTQYF. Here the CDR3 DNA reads TGTGCCAGCAGCTGGCGGGAGGGCACAGATACGCAGTATTTT.

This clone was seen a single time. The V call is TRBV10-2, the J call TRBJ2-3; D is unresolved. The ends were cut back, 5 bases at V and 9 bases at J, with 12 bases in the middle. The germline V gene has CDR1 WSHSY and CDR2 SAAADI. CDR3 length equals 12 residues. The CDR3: CASSPELKTQYF. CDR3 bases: TGCGCCAGCAGTCCGGAGTTAAAAACGCAGTATTTT.

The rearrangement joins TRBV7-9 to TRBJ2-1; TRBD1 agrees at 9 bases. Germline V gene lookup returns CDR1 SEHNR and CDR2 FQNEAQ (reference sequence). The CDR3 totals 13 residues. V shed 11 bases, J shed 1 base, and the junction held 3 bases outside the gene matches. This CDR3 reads CASDRGSYNEQFF. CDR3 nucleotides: TGTGCCTCCGACAGGGGGTCCTACAATGAGCAGTTCTTC.

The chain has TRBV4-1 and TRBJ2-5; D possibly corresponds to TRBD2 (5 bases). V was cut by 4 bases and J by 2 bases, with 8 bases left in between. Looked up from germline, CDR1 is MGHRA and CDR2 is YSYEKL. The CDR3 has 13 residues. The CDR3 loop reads CASSPPGQETQYF. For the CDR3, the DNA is TGCGCCAGCAGCCCACCGGGACAAGAGACCCAGTACTTC.

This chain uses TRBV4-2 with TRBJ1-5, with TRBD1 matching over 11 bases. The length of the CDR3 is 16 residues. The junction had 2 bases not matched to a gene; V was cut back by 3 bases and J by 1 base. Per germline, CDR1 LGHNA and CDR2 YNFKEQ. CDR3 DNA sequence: TGTGCCAGCAGCCAGGGGACAGGGGGAAGCAATCAGCCCCAGCATTTT. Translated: CASSQGTGGSNQPQHF.

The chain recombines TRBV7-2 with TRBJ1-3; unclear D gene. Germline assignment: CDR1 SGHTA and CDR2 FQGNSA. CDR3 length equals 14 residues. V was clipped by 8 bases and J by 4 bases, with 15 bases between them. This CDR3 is CASQLPTRGNTIYF. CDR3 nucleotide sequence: TGTGCCAGCCAGCTCCCGACGAGGGGAAACACCATATATTTT.

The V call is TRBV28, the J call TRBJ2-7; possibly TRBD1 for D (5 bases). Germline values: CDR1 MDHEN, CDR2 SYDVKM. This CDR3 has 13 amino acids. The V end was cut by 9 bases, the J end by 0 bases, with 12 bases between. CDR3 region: CASQGRSSYEQYF. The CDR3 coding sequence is TGTGCCAGTCAGGGTAGGAGCTCCTACGAGCAGTACTTC.

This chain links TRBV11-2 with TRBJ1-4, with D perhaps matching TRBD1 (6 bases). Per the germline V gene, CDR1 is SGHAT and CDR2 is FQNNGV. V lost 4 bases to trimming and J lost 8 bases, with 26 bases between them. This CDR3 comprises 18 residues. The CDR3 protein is CASSSTVGTGGALEKLFF. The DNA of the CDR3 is TGTGCCAGCAGCTCAACCGTTGGAACGGGGGGGGCTCTGGAAAAACTGTTTTTT.

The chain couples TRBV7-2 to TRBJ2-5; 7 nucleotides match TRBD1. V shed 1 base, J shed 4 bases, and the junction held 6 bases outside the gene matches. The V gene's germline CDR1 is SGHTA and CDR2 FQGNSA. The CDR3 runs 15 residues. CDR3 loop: CASSLVGRGRETQYF. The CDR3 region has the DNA TGTGCCAGCAGCTTAGTAGGCAGGGGGAGAGAGACCCAGTACTTC.

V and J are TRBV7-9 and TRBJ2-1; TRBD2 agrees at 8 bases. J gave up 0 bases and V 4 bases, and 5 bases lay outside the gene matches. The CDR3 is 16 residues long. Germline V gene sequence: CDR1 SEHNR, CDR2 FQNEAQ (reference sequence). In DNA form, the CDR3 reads TGTGCCAGCAGCTCTTTACTAGCGGACTCCTACAATGAGCAGTTCTTC. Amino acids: CASSSLLADSYNEQFF.

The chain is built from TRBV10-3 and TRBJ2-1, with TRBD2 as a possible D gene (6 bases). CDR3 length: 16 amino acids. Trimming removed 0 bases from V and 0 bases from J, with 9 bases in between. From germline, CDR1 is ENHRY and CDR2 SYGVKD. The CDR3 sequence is CAISESRGASYNEQFF. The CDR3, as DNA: TGTGCCATCAGTGAGTCGCGGGGCGCCTCCTACAATGAGCAGTTCTTC.